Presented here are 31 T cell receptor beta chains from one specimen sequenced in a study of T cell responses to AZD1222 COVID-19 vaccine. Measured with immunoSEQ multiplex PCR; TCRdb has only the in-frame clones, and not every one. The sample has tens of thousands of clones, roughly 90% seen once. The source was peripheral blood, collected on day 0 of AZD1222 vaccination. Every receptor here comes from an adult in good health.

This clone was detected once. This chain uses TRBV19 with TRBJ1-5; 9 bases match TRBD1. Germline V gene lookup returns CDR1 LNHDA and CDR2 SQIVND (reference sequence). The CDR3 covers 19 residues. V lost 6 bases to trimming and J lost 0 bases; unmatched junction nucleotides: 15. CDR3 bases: TGTGCCAGTAGCCCACGTGGTGGGACAGGGTTGTATAGCAATCAGCCCCAGCATTTT. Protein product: CASSPRGGTGLYSNQPQHF.

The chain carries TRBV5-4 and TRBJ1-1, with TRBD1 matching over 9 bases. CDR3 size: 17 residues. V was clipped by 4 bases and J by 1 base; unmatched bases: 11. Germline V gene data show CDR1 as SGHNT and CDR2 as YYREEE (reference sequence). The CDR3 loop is CASSRLQGAGENTEAFF. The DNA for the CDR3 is TGTGCCAGCAGCCGTTTACAGGGGGCGGGCGAGAACACTGAAGCTTTCTTT. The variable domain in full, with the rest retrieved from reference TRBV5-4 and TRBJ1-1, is ETGVTQSPTHLIKTRGQQVTLRCSSQSGHNTVSWYQQALGQGPQFIFQYYREEENGRGNFPPRFSGLQFPNYSSELNVNALELDDSALYLCASSRLQGAGENTEAFFGQGTRLTVV.

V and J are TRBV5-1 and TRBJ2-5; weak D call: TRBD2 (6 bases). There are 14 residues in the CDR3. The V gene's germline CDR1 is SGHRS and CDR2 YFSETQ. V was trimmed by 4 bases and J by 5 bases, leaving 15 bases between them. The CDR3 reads CASSPGGSLETQYF. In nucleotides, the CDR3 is TGCGCCAGCAGCCCCGGAGGGAGCTTGGAGACCCAGTACTTC.

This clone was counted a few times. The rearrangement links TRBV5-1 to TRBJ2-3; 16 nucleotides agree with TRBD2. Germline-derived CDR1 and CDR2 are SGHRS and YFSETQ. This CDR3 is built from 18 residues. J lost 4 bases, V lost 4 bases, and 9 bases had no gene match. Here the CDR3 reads CASSPGTSGRAVPDTQYF. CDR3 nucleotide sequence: TGCGCCAGCAGCCCCGGGACTAGCGGGAGGGCCGTCCCAGATACGCAGTATTTT.

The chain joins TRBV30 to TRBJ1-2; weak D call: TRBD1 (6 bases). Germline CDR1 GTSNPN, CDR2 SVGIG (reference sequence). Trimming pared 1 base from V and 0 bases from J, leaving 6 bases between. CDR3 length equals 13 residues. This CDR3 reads CAWSAGANYGYTF. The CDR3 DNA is TGTGCCTGGAGTGCAGGGGCTAACTATGGCTACACCTTC.

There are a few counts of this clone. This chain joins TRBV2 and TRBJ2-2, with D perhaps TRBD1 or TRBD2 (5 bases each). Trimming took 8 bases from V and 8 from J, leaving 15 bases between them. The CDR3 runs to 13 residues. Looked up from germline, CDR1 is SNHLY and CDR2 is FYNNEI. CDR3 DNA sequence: TGTGCCAGCTCCCCGAGTGAGGGGGGGGAGCTGTTTTTT. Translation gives CASSPSEGGELFF.

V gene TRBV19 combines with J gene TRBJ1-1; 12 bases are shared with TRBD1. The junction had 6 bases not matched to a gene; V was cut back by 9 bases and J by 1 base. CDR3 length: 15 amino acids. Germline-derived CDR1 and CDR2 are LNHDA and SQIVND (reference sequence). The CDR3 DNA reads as TGTGCCAGCTCGGGACAGGGGGCCCCGAACACTGAAGCTTTCTTT. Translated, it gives CASSGQGAPNTEAFF.

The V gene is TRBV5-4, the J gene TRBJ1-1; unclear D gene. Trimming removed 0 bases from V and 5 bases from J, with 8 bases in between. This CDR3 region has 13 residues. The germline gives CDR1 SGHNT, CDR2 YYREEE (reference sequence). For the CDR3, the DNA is TGTGCCAGCAGCTTGGGGGGAACAACTGAAGCTTTCTTT. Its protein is CASSLGGTTEAFF.

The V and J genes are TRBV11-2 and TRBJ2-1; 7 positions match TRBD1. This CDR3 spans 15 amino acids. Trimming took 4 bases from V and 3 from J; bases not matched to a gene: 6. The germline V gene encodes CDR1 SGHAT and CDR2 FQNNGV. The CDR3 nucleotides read TGTGCCAGCAGCTCACAGGGGTCGCGCTACAATGAGCAGTTCTTC. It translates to CASSSQGSRYNEQFF.

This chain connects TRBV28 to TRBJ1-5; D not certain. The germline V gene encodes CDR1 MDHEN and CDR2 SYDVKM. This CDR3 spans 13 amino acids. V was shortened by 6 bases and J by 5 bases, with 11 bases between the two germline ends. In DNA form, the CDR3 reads TGTGCCAGCAGCTTAGGGATCTATCAGCCCCAGCATTTT. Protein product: CASSLGIYQPQHF.

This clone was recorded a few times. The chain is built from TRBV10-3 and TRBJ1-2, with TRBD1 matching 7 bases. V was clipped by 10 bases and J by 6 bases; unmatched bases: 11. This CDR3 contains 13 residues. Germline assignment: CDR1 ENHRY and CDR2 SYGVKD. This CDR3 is CATQPGQPNGYTF. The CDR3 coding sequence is TGTGCCACGCAGCCGGGACAGCCAAATGGCTACACCTTC.

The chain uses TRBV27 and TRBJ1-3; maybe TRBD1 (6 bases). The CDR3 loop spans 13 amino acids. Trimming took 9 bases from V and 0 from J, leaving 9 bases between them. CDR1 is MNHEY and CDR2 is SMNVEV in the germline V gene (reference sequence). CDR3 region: CASWDISGNTIYF. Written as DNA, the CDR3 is TGTGCCAGTTGGGACATCTCTGGAAACACCATATATTTT.

CDR3 nucleotides: TGTGCCAGCAGCTTAGATCGGGGTAGCGCCGGGGAGCTGTTTTTT. This sequence encodes CASSLDRGSAGELFF. The genes are TRBV11-3 and TRBJ2-2; TRBD2 is a possible D gene (5 bases). V was clipped by 0 bases and J by 6 bases, with 11 bases between them. Germline values: CDR1 SGHNT, CDR2 YENEEA. This CDR3 is built from 15 residues.

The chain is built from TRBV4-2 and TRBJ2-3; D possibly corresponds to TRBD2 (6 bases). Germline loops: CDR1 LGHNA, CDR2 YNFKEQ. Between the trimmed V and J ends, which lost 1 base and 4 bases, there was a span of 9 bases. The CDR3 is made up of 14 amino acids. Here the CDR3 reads CASSQGVAADTQYF. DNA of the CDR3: TGTGCCAGCAGCCAAGGGGTAGCGGCAGATACGCAGTATTTT.

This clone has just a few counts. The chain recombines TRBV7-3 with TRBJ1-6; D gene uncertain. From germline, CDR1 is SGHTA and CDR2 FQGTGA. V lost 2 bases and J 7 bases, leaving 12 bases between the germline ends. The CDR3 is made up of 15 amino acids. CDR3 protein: CASSLSRSENSPLHF. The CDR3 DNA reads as TGTGCCAGCAGCTTATCCCGGTCCGAAAATTCACCCCTCCACTTT.

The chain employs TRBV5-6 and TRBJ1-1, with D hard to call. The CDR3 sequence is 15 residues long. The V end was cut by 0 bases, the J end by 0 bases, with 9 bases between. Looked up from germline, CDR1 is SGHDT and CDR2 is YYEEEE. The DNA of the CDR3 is TGTGCCAGCAGCTTGGGGACGGGGTTGAACACTGAAGCTTTCTTT. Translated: CASSLGTGLNTEAFF.

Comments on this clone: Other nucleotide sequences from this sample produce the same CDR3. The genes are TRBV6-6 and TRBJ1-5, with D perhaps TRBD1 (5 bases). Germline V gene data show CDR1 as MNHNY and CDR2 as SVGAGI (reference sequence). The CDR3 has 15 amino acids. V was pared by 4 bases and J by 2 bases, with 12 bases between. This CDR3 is CASSLGQGGNQPQHF. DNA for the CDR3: TGTGCCAGCAGTTTAGGGCAGGGCGGCAATCAGCCCCAGCATTTT.

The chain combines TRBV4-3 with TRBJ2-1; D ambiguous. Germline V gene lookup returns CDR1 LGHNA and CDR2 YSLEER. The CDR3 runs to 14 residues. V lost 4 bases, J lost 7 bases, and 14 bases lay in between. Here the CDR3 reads CASSPLGSRNEQFF. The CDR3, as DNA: TGCGCCAGCAGCCCGCTAGGGTCAAGGAATGAGCAGTTCTTC.

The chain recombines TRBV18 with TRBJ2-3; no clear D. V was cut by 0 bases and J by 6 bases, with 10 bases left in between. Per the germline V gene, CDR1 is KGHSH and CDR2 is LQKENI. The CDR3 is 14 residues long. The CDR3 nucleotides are TGTGCCAGCTCACCACCTGGCCGTTCCGATACGCAGTATTTT. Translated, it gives CASSPPGRSDTQYF.

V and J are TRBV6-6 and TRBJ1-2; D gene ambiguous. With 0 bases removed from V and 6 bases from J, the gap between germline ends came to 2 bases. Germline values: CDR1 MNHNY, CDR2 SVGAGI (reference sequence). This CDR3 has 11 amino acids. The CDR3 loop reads CASSYSHGYTF. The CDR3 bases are TGTGCCAGCAGTTACTCGCATGGCTACACCTTC.

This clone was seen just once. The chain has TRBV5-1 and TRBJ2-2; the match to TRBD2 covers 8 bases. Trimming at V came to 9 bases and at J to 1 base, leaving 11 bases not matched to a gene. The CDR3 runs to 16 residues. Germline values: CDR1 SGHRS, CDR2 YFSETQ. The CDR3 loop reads CATQRAGGRNTGELFF. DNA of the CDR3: TGCGCCACCCAGCGGGCGGGAGGTCGGAACACCGGGGAGCTGTTTTTT.

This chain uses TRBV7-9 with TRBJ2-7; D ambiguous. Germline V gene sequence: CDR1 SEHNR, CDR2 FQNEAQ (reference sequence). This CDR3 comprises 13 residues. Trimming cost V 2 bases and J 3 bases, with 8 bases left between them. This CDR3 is CASSLSPDYEQYF. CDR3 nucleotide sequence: TGTGCCAGCAGCTTATCGCCCGACTACGAGCAGTACTTC.

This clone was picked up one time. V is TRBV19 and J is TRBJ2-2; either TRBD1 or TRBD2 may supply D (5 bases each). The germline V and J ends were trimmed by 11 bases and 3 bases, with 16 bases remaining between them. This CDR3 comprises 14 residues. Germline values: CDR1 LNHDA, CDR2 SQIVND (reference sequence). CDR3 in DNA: TGTGCCTCGGTTGAGGGGTCCTACACCGGGGAGCTGTTTTTT. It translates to CASVEGSYTGELFF.

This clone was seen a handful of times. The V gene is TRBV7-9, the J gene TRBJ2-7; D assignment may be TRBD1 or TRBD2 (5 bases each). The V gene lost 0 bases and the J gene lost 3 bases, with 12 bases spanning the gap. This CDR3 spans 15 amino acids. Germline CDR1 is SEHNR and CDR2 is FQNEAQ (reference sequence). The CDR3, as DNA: TGTGCCAGCAGCTTAGCCGGGGCCCACCTCTACGAGCAGTACTTC. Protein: CASSLAGAHLYEQYF. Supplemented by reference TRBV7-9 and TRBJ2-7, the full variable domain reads DTGVSQNPRHKITKRGQNVTFRCDPISEHNRLYWYRQTLGQGPEFLTYFQNEAQLEKSRLLSDRFSAERPKGSFSTLEIQRTEQGDSAMYLCASSLAGAHLYEQYFGPGTRLTVT.

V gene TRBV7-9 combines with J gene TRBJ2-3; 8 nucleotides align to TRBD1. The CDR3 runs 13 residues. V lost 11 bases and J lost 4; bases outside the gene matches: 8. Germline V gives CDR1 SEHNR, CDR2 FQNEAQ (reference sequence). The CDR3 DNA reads TGTGCCGGCGGACAGGGTGTTTCAGATACGCAGTATTTT. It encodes CAGGQGVSDTQYF.

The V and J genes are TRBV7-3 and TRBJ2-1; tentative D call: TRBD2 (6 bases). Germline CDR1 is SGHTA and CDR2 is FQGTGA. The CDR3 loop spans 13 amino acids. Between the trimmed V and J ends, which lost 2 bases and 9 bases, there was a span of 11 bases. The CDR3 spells CASSLLLASEQFF. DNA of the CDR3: TGTGCCAGCAGCTTACTCCTAGCGTCTGAGCAGTTCTTC.

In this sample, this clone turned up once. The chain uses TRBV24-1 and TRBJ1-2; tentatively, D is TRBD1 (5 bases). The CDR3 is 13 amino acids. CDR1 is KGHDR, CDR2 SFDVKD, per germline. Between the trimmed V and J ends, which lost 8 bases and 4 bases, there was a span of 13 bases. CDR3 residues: CATTPDSSYGYTF. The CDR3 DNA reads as TGTGCCACCACCCCCGACAGCTCCTATGGCTACACCTTC.

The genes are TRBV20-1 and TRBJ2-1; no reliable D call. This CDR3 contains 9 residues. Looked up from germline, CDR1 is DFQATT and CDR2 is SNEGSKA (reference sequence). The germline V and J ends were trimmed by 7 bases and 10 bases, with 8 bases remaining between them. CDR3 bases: TGCAGTGTGAGGCCCGAGCAGTTCTTC. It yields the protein CSVRPEQFF.

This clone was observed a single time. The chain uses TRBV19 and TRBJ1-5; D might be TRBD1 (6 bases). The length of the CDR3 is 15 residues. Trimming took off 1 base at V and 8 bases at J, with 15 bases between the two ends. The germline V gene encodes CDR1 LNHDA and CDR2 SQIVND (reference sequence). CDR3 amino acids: CASSIGQARREPQHF. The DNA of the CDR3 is TGTGCCAGTAGTATAGGACAGGCCAGAAGGGAGCCCCAGCATTTT.

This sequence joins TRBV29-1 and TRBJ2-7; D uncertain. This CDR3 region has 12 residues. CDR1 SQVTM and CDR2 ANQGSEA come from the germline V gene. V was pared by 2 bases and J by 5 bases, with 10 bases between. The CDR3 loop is CSVERTRDEQYF. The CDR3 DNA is TGCAGCGTTGAACGGACCCGGGACGAGCAGTACTTC.

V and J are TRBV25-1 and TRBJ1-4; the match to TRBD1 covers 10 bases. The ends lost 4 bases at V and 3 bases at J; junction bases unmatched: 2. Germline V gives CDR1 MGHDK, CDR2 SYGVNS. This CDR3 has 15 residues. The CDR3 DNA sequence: TGTGCCAGCAGTGGACAGGGGGCAGCTAATGAAAAACTGTTTTTT. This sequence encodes CASSGQGAANEKLFF.